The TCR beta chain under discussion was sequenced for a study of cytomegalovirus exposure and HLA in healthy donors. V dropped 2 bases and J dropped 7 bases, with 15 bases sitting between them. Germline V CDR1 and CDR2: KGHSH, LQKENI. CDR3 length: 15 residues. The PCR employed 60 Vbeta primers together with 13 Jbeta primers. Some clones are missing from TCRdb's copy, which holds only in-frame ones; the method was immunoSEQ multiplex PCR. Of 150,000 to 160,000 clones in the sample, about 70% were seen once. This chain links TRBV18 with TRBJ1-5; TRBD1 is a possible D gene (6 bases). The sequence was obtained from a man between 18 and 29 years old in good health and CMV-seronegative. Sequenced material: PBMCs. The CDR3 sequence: CASSPLQGAEQPQHF. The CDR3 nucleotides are TGTGCCAGCTCACCATTACAGGGTGCGGAACAGCCCCAGCATTTT. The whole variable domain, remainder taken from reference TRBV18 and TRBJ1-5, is NAGVMQNPRHLVRRRGQEARLRCSPMKGHSHVYWYRQLPEEGLKFMVYLQKENIIDESGMPKERFSAEFPKEGPSILRIQQVVRGDSAAYFCASSPLQGAEQPQHFGDGTRLSIL.